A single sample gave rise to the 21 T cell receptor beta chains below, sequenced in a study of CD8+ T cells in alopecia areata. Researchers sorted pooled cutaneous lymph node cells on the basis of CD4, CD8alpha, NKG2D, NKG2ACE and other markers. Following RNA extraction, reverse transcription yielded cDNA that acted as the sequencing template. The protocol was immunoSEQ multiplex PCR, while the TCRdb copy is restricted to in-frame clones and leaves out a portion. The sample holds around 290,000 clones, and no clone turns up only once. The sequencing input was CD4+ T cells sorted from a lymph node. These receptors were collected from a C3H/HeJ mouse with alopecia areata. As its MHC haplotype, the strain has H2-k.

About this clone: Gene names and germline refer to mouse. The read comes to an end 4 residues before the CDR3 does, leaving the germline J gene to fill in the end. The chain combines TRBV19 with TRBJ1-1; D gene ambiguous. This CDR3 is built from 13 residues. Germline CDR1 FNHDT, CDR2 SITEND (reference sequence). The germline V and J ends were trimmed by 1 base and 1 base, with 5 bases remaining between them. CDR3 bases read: TGTGCCAGCAGTATAAACAAAAACACA. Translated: CASSINKNT. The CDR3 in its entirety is CASSINKNTEVFF.

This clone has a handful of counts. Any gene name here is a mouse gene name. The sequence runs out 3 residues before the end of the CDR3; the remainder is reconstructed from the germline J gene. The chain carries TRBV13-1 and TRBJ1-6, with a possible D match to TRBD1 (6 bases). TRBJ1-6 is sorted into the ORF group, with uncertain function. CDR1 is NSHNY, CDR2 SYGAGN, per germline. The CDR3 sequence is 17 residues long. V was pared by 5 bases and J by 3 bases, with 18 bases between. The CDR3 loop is CASSRNFRDNYNSPLYF. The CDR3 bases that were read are TGTGCCAGCAGCCGGAATTTTCGGGACAACTATAATTCGCCC.

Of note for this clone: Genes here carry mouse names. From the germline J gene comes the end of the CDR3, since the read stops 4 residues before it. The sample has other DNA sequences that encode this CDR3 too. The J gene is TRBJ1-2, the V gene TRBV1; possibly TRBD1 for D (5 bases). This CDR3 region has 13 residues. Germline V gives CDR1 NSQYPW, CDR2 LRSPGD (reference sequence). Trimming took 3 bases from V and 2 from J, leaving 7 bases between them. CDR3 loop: CTCSAGGNSDYTF. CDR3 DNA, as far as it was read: TGCACCTGCAGTGCGGGGGGGAACTCC.

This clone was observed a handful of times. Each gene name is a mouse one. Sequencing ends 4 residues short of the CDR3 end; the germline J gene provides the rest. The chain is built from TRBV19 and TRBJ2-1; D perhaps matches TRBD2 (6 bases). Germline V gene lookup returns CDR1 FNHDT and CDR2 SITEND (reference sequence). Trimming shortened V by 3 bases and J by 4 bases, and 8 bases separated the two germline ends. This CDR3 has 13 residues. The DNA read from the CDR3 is TGTGCCAGCAGTAAAACTGGGTATGCT. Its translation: CASSKTGYA. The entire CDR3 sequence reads CASSKTGYAEQFF.

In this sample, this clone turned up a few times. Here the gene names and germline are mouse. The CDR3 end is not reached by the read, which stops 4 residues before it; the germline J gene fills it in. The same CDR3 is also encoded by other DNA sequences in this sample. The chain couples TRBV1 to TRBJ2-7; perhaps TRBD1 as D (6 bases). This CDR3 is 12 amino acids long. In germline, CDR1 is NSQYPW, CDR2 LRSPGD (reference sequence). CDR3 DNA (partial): TGCACCTGCAGTGGGGACACTTAT. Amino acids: CTCSGDTY. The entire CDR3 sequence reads CTCSGDTYEQYF.

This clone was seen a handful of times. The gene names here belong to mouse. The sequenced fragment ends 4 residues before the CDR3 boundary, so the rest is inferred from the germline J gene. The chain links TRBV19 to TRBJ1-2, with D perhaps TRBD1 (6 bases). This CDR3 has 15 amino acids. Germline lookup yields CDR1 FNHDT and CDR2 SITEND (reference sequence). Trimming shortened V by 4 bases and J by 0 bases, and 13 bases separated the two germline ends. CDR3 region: CASSSLGTSNSDYTF. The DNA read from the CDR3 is TGTGCCAGCAGTTCCCTCGGGACATCAAACTCC.

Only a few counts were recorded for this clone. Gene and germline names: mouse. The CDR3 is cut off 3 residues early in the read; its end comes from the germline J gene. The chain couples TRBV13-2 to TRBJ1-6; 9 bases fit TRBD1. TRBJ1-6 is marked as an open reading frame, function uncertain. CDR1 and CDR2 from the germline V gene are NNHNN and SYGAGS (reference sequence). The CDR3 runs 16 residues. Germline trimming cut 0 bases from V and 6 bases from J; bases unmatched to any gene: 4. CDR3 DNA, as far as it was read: TGTGCCAGCGGTGATGCAACGGACAGGGGTAATTCGCCC. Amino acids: CASGDATDRGNSP. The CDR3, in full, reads CASGDATDRGNSPLYF.

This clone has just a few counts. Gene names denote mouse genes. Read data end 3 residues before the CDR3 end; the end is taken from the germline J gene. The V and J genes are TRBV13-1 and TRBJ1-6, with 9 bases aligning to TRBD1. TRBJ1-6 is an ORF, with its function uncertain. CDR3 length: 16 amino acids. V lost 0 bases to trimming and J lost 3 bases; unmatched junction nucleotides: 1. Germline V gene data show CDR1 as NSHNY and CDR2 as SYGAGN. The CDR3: CASSDADRGYNSPLYF. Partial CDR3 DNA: TGTGCCAGCAGTGATGCGGACAGGGGCTATAATTCGCCC.

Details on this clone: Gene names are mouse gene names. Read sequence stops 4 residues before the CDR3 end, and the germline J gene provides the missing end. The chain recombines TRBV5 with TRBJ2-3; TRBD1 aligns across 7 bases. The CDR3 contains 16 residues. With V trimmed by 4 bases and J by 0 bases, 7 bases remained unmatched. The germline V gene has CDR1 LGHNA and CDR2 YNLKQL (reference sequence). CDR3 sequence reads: CASSLGQERSAETLYF. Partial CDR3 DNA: TGTGCCAGCAGCCTAGGACAGGAGAGGAGTGCAGAA.

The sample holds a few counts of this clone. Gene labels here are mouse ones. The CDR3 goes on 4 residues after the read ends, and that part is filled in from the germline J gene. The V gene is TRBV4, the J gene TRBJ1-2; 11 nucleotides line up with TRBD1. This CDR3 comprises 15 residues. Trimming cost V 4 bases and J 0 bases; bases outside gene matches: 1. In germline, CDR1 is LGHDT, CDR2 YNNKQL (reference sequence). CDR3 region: CASSSGQGANSDYTF. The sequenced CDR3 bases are TGTGCCAGCAGCTCGGGACAGGGGGCAAACTCC.

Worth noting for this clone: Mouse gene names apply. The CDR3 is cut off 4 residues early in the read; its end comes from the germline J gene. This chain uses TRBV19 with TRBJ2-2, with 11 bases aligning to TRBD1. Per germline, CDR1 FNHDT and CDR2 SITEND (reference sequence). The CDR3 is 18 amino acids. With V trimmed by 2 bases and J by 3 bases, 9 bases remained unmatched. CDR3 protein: CASSMEYGGQGDTGQLYF. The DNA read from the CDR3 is TGTGCCAGCAGTATGGAGTACGGGGGACAGGGGGACACCGGG.

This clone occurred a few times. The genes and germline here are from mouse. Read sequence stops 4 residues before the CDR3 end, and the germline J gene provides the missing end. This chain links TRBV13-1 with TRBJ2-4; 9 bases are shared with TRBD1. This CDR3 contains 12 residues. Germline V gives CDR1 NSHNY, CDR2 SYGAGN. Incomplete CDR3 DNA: TGTGCCAGCACGGGACAGGGCAAC. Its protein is CASTGQGN. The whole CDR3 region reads CASTGQGNTLYF.

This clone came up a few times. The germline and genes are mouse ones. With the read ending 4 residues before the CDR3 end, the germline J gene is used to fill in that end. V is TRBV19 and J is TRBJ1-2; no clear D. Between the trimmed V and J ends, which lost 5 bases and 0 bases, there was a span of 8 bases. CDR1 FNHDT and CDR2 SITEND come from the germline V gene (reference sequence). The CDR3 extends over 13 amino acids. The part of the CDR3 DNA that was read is TGTGCCAGCAGGTCGACAACAAACTCC. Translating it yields CASRSTTNS. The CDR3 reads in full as CASRSTTNSDYTF.

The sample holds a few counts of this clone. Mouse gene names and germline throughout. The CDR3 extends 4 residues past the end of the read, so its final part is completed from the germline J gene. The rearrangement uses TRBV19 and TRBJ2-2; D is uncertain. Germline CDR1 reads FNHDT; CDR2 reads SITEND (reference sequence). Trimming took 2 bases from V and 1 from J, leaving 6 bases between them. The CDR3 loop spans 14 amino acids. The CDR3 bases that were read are TGTGCCAGCAGTATGAACAGAAACACCGGG. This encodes CASSMNRNTG. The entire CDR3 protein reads CASSMNRNTGQLYF.

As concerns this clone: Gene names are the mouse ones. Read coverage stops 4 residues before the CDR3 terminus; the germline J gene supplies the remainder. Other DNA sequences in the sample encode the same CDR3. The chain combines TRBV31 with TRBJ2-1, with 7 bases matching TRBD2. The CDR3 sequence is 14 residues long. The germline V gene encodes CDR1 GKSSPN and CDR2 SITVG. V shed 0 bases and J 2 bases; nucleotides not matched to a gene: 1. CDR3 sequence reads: CAWSLWGDYAEQFF. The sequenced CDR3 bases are TGTGCCTGGAGTCTGTGGGGGGACTATGCT.

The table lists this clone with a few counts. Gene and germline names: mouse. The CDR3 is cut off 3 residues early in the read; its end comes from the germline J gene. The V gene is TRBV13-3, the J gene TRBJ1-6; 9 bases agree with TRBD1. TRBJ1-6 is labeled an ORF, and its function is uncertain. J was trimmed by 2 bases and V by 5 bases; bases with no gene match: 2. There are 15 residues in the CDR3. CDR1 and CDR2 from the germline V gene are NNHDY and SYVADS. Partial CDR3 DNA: TGTGCCAGCAGCCGGGACAGGGCCTATAATTCGCCC. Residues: CASSRDRAYNSP. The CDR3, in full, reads CASSRDRAYNSPLYF.

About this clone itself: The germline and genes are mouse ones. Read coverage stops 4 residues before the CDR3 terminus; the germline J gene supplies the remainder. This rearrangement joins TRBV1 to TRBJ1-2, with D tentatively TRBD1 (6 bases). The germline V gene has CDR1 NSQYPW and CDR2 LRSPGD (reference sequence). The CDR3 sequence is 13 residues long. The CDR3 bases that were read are TGCACCTGCAGTGCCCACAGGGTTCCC. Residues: CTCSAHRVP. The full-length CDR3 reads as CTCSAHRVPDYTF.

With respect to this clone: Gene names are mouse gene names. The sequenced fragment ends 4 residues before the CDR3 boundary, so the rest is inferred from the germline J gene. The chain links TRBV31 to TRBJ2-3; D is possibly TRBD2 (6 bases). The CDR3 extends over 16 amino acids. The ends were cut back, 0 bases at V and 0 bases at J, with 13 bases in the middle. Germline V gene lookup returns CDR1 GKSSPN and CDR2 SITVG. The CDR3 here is CAWSLGTSSSAETLYF. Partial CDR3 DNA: TGTGCCTGGAGTCTCGGGACTTCCTCTAGTGCAGAA.

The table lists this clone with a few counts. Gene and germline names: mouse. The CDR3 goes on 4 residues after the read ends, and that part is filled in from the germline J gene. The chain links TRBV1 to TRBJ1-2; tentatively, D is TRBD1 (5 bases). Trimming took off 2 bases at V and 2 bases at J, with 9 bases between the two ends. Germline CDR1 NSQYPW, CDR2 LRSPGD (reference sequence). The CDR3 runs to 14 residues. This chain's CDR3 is CTCSAFGGNSDYTF. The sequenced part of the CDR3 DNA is TGCACCTGCAGTGCATTTGGGGGTAACTCC.

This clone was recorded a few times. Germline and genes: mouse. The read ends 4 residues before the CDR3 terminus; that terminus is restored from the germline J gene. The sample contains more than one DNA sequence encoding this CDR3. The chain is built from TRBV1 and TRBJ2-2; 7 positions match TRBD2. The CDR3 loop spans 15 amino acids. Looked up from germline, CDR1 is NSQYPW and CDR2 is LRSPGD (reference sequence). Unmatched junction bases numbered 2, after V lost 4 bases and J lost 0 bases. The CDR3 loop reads CTCSGGTANTGQLYF. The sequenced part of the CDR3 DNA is TGCACCTGCAGTGGGGGGACTGCAAACACCGGG.

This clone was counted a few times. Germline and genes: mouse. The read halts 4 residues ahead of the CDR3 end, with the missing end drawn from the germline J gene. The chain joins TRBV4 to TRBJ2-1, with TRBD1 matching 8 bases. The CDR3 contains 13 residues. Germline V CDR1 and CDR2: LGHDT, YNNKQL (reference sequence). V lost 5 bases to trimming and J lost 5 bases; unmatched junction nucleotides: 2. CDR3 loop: CASSPTGDAEQFF. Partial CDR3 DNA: TGTGCCAGCAGCCCGACAGGGGATGCT.